The source of this TCR beta chain is a study of blood T cell repertoires in COVID-19. Study overall: The United States, Italy and Spain provided the acute and convalescent COVID-19 samples. In each case, the material was cDNA or gDNA derived from T cells, B-cell-depleted T cells, or PBMCs.

The germline V and J ends were trimmed by 0 bases and 2 bases, with 7 bases remaining between them. In germline, CDR1 is MNHEY, CDR2 SMNVEV (reference sequence). The CDR3 spans 14 residues. Per the original data handling: How many nucleated cells were present was estimated from reference gene primer amplification. Sequenced by immunoSEQ multiplex PCR; TCRdb stores in-frame clones only, minus some. Clonal size and the V and J genes are those of that table, whereas D and trimming came from the DNA. The sample consists of some 75,000 clones, more than 85% of them appearing once. Sequencing input: peripheral blood. The rearrangement links TRBV27 to TRBJ1-1; the D is unclear. This sequence originates from a man aged 60-69 years with acute or convalescent COVID-19. CDR3 sequence (DNA): TGTGCCAGCAGTTTATCGGCAGGTAACACTGAAGCTTTCTTT. This encodes CASSLSAGNTEAFF.